The 15 T cell receptor beta chains below were found in one sample sequenced in a study of Ad26.COV2.S vaccination and SARS-CoV-2 variants. This table comes from immunoSEQ multiplex PCR, and its TCRdb copy is limited to in-frame clones, with some not included. Of about 460,000 clones in the sample, roughly nine tenths are singletons; the top ten hold around 1.8%. Indicated treatment: around 19 received Ad26.COV2.S at low or high dose, single or two shots; roughly 5 received placebo; per-sample allocation not given. It was on day 63 after the first vaccine or placebo injection that samples were taken. The starting material was peripheral blood, obtained in a trial of Ad26.COV2.S vaccine versus placebo. All receptors come from a person between 18 and 65 years old who received the Ad26.COV2.S COVID-19 vaccine or a placebo.

This chain uses TRBV7-9 with TRBJ1-2; 9 bases line up with TRBD1. V shed 0 bases and J 0 bases; nucleotides not matched to a gene: 2. The CDR3 loop spans 16 amino acids. The germline gives CDR1 SEHNR, CDR2 FQNEAQ (reference sequence). The CDR3 coding sequence is TGTGCCAGCAGCTTAGCGGGACAGGGCGCTAACTATGGCTACACCTTC. It yields the protein CASSLAGQGANYGYTF.

This clone was seen only once. The genes are TRBV7-2 and TRBJ1-2, with D maybe TRBD1 (5 bases). V was pared by 5 bases and J by 8 bases, with 18 bases between. This CDR3 contains 14 residues. From germline, CDR1 is SGHTA and CDR2 FQGNSA. The chain's CDR3 is CASSALGVGGGYTF. Here the CDR3 DNA reads TGTGCCAGCAGCGCCCTCGGGGTCGGGGGAGGCTACACCTTC.

This sequence joins TRBV9 and TRBJ2-7, with a tentative D call TRBD1 (6 bases). V lost 2 bases and J 0 bases, leaving 18 bases between the germline ends. The CDR3 is made up of 17 amino acids. The germline gives CDR1 SGDLS, CDR2 YYNGEE. As DNA, the CDR3 is TGTGCCAGCAGCGTCGGACAGCTTAACCCTCTCTCCTACGAGCAGTACTTC. It is translated as CASSVGQLNPLSYEQYF.

This clone appeared a single time. The chain recombines TRBV12-3 or TRBV12-4 with TRBJ1-3, with unresolved D. The CDR3 is made up of 12 amino acids. Trimming shortened V by 3 bases and J by 3 bases, and 3 bases separated the two germline ends. The CDR3 DNA reads TGTGCCAGCAGTTTCGGTGGAAACACCATATATTTT. Translating gives CASSFGGNTIYF.

This sequence joins TRBV2 and TRBJ1-1; 7 nucleotides match TRBD1. V lost 6 bases to trimming and J lost 6 bases; unmatched junction nucleotides: 10. CDR3 size: 14 residues. From germline, CDR1 is SNHLY and CDR2 FYNNEI. In DNA form, the CDR3 reads TGTGCCAGCAGAGGAAACCTACAGGGGCCTGAAGCTTTCTTT. Amino acid sequence: CASRGNLQGPEAFF.

The V gene is TRBV4-3, the J gene TRBJ2-1; TRBD2 matches at 9 bases. CDR1 and CDR2 from the germline V gene are LGHNA and YSLEER. The CDR3 spans 15 residues. The V and J ends lost 4 bases and 7 bases, in that order; junction bases with no gene match: 8. CDR3 in DNA: TGCGCCAGCAGCCCCTCCAGCGGGGGGCCGAATGAGCAGTTCTTC. Protein sequence: CASSPSSGGPNEQFF.

The rearrangement uses TRBV6-2 or TRBV6-3 and TRBJ1-5, with unresolved D. There are 14 residues in the CDR3. With 2 bases removed from V and 0 bases from J, the gap between germline ends came to 5 bases. Germline CDR1 reads MNHEY; CDR2 reads SVGEGT. The CDR3, as DNA: TGTGCCAGCAGTTACCCGTATAGCAATCAGCCCCAGCATTTT. This sequence encodes CASSYPYSNQPQHF.

This clone has just one count. V is TRBV7-2 and J is TRBJ1-1; tentatively, D is TRBD1 (5 bases). This CDR3 contains 16 residues. Germline V gene sequence: CDR1 SGHTA, CDR2 FQGNSA. The V end was cut by 1 base, the J end by 4 bases, with 16 bases between. Here the CDR3 DNA reads TGTGCCAGCAGCTTAGTTGGAGGATCAGGGAGCACTGAAGCTTTCTTT. Amino acids: CASSLVGGSGSTEAFF.

The chain uses TRBV6-5 and TRBJ2-7; TRBD1 matches 12 bases. The ends lost 4 bases at V and 4 bases at J; junction bases unmatched: 8. There are 16 residues in the CDR3. CDR1 and CDR2 (germline): MNHEY, SVGAGI. CDR3 sequence reads: CASSSSGTGGGYEQYF. In DNA form, the CDR3 reads TGTGCCAGCAGTTCTTCCGGGACAGGGGGCGGATACGAGCAGTACTTC.

The rearrangement links TRBV19 to TRBJ2-3, with TRBD2 matching over 7 bases. Germline V gives CDR1 LNHDA, CDR2 SQIVND (reference sequence). J lost 2 bases, V lost 4 bases, and 9 bases had no gene match. This CDR3 is built from 16 residues. This CDR3 is CASSTGLSWNTDTQYF. CDR3 DNA sequence: TGTGCCAGTAGTACGGGACTATCGTGGAACACAGATACGCAGTATTTT. Based on the CDR3 plus reference TRBV19 and TRBJ2-3, the full variable domain is DGGITQSPKYLFRKEGQNVTLSCEQNLNHDAMYWYRQDPGQGLRLIYYSQIVNDFQKGDIAEGYSVSREKKESFPLTVTSAQKNPTAFYLCASSTGLSWNTDTQYFGPGTRLTVL.

CDR3 region: CASSRLAGGYEQYF. In DNA form, the CDR3 reads TGTGCCAGCAGCCGACTAGCGGGGGGATACGAGCAGTACTTC. V and J are TRBV3-1 (or the pseudogene TRBV3-2) and TRBJ2-7, with 13 nucleotides matching TRBD2. V shed 4 bases and J 4 bases; nucleotides not matched to a gene: 1. In germline, CDR1 is LGHDT, CDR2 YNNKEL (reference sequence). The CDR3 runs to 14 residues.

The chain has TRBV9 and TRBJ2-2, with 7 bases that match TRBD2. There are 18 residues in the CDR3. The germline CDR1 and CDR2 sequences are SGDLS and YYNGEE. J lost 4 bases, V lost 1 base, and 13 bases had no gene match. This CDR3 reads CASSVKGYSSGSTGELFF. DNA of the CDR3: TGTGCCAGCAGCGTAAAAGGTTATTCTAGCGGCAGCACCGGGGAGCTGTTTTTT.

This chain joins TRBV6-2 or TRBV6-3 and TRBJ1-5, with D unclear. Deletions cut 0 bases from V and 4 bases from J, with 4 bases between. Germline V gene data show CDR1 as MNHEY and CDR2 as SVGEGT. The CDR3 runs to 13 residues. CDR3 nucleotides: TGTGCCAGCAGTTACTCTCAAAATCAGCCCCAGCATTTT. Residues: CASSYSQNQPQHF.

The J gene is TRBJ2-1, the V gene TRBV9; 12 bases agree with TRBD2. CDR1 and CDR2 from the germline V gene are SGDLS and YYNGEE. V shed 0 bases, J shed 9 bases, and the junction held 1 base outside the gene matches. The CDR3 extends over 14 amino acids. CDR3 in amino acids: CASSVGLAGVEQFF. The CDR3 coding sequence is TGTGCCAGCAGCGTAGGACTAGCGGGAGTTGAGCAGTTCTTC.

The V call is TRBV27, the J call TRBJ2-1; 7 nucleotides line up with TRBD2. V was pared by 3 bases and J by 9 bases, with 2 bases of the junction left unmatched. Germline CDR1 is MNHEY and CDR2 is SMNVEV (reference sequence). CDR3 length equals 12 residues. For the CDR3, the DNA is TGTGCCAGCAGTTTTACGGGGGGTGAGCAGTTCTTC. Its translation is CASSFTGGEQFF.